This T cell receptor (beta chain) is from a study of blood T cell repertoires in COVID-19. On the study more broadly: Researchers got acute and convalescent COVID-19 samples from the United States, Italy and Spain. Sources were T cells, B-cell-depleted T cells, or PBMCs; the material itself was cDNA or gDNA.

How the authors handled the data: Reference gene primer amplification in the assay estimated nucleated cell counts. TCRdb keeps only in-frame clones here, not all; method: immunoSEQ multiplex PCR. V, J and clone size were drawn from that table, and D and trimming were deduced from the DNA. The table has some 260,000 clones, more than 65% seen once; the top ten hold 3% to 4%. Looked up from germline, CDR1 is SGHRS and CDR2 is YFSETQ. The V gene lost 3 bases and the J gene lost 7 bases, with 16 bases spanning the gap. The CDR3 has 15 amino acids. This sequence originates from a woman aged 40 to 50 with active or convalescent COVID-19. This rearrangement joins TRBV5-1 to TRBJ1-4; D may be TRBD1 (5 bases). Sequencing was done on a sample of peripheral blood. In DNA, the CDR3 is TGCGCCAGCAGCTCCTGGGGGGGAGACGGTGAAAAACTGTTTTTT. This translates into CASSSWGGDGEKLFF.